The 18 T cell receptor beta chains given below trace back to one sample, sequenced in a study of blood T cells in healthy people across ages. It was with a sample-barcoded 5' primer and a J-beta primer mix that a second PCR of roughly 7 to 11 cycles was run. Using its own MiXCR run on the 5' RACE reads, TCRdb lists one record per CDR3 protein. The sample has 1.5 million to 2 million distinct CDR3 sequences; 25% to 30% are singletons. The specimen was blood. These receptors were taken from a woman under 40 in good health.

The chain employs TRBV29-1 and TRBJ1-2; D unclear. Trimming left V 4 bases short and J 9 bases short, with 15 bases between. In germline, CDR1 is SQVTM, CDR2 ANQGSEA. The CDR3 spans 12 residues. CDR3 DNA sequence: TGCAGCGTTGTAGGTCCCGGCGGGAGCTACACCTTC. Its translation: CSVVGPGGSYTF. The full variable domain, rest sourced from reference TRBV29-1 and TRBJ1-2, is SAVISQKPSRDICQRGTSLTIQCQVDSQVTMMFWYRQQPGQSLTLIATANQGSEATYESGFVIDKFPISRPNLTFSTLTVSNMSPEDSSIYLCSVVGPGGSYTFGSGTRLTVV.

This CDR3 reads CASSPSSPREENGYTF. CDR3 sequence (DNA): TGTGCCAGCAGTCCATCCTCACCCAGGGAGGAGAATGGCTACACCTTC. J is TRBJ1-2 and V is TRBV12-3 or TRBV12-4, with TRBD1 as a possible D gene (5 bases). V lost 5 bases and J lost 6, with 22 bases in between. The CDR3 runs 16 residues.

The V and J genes are TRBV7-7 and TRBJ2-3; 9 nucleotides align to TRBD2. The CDR3 contains 13 residues. Germline CDR1 reads SSHAT; CDR2 reads FNYEAQ (reference sequence). The CDR3 sequence: CAWPGGRGNTQYF. As DNA, the CDR3 is TGTGCATGGCCCGGCGGGAGGGGGAATACGCAGTATTTT. Using reference TRBV7-7 and TRBJ2-3 for the parts outside the CDR3, the full variable domain is GAGVSQSPRYKVTKRGQDVTLRCDPISSHATLYWYQQALGQGPEFLTYFNYEAQPDKSGLPSDRFSAERPEGSISTLTIQRTEQRDSAMYRCAWPGGRGNTQYFGPGTRLTVL.

The CDR3 reads CASSQNSIEQFF. The CDR3 DNA sequence: TGCGCCAGCAGCCAAAACTCCATAGAGCAGTTCTTC. The chain recombines TRBV4-1 with TRBJ2-1; D gene unclear. Germline CDR1 MGHRA, CDR2 YSYEKL. The CDR3 sequence is 12 residues long. Trimming took 2 bases from V and 10 from J, leaving 9 bases between them.

The rearrangement uses TRBV27 and TRBJ2-1; 9 bases fit TRBD2. CDR1 and CDR2 from the germline V gene are MNHEY and SMNVEV (reference sequence). Losses at the gene ends were 11 bases for V and 9 bases for J; bases not matched to a gene: 23. This CDR3 region has 17 residues. The CDR3 region has the DNA TGTGCCGGCACTAAAGGGGGTGGTAGCGGGAGTTGGGGTGAGCAGTTCTTC. As protein: CAGTKGGGSGSWGEQFF.

This clonotype appeared a few times. This chain joins TRBV18 and TRBJ2-7; the D gene is possibly TRBD2 (6 bases). CDR3 length equals 15 residues. In germline, CDR1 is KGHSH, CDR2 LQKENI. V shed 2 bases and J shed 7 bases, with 18 bases lying between them. The CDR3 region is CASSPRSEGLGEQYF. Here the CDR3 DNA reads TGTGCCAGCTCACCAAGGTCGGAGGGCCTGGGGGAGCAGTACTTC.

To note about this clonotype: Given the absence of the conserved phenylalanine or tryptophan at the CDR3 end, a read error is likely. This chain connects TRBV6-6 to TRBJ1-1; a possible D gene is TRBD1 (6 bases). The V end lost 7 bases, the J end lost 11 bases, and 20 bases lay between the germline ends. Germline CDR1 reads MNHNY; CDR2 reads SVGAGI (reference sequence). There are 13 residues in the CDR3. Here the CDR3 DNA reads TGTGCCAGCAATCCCGGGGGCTCGCGATTTGCTTTCTTG. Its translation is CASNPGGSRFAFL.

With respect to this clonotype: This may be a read error, as it is one base from a much larger clone. The V and J genes are TRBV4-1 and TRBJ2-4, with D perhaps given as TRBD1 or TRBD2 (5 bases each). With the DNA end fitting TRBJ2-7 better, the J assignment may be wrong. The CDR3 totals 13 residues. CDR1 MGHRA and CDR2 YSYEKL come from the germline V gene. CDR3 in amino acids: CASSHVGVYEQYF. The DNA for the CDR3 is TGCGCCAGCAGCCACGTGGGGGTTTACGAGCAGTACTTC.

Of note for this clonotype: A much larger clone differs from this one at a single base, so this may be a read error. This chain joins TRBV4-1 and TRBJ2-4; no definite D call. The CDR3 spans 14 residues. CDR1 and CDR2 from the germline V gene are MGHRA and YSYEKL. Trimming cost V 5 bases and J 3 bases, with 11 bases left between them. Here the CDR3 reads CASSGPLDKNIQYF. CDR3 nucleotide sequence: TGCGCCAGCAGCGGTCCCCTTGACAAAAACATTCAGTACTTC.

The genes are TRBV28 and TRBJ1-4, with D unresolved. V lost 2 bases, J lost 10 bases, and 11 bases lay in between. CDR1 is MDHEN, CDR2 SYDVKM, per germline. The length of the CDR3 is 13 residues. This chain's CDR3 is CASSLLHNGKLFF. CDR3 bases: TGTGCCAGCAGTTTACTGCATAACGGAAAACTGTTTTTT.

The chain recombines TRBV7-2 with TRBJ2-3; 13 bases fit TRBD2. Germline CDR1 reads SGHTA; CDR2 reads FQGNSA. The V gene end was trimmed by 4 bases and the J gene end by 0 bases; junction bases not matched to a gene: 4. This CDR3 is built from 17 residues. This chain's CDR3 is CASSSGTSGTSTDTQYF. CDR3 DNA: TGTGCCAGCAGCTCCGGGACTAGCGGGACTAGCACAGATACGCAGTATTTT.

The chain uses TRBV29-1 and TRBJ2-3; TRBD2 might be the D (6 bases). Germline CDR1 SQVTM, CDR2 ANQGSEA. The CDR3 contains 13 residues. The V end lost 5 bases, the J end lost 4 bases, and 13 bases lay between the germline ends. The CDR3 is CSVRRERADTQYF. The CDR3 DNA reads as TGCAGCGTTCGCCGGGAGAGGGCAGATACGCAGTATTTT.

The rearrangement uses TRBV15 and TRBJ1-5; 12 bases line up with TRBD1. Per germline, CDR1 LNHNV and CDR2 YYDKDF (reference sequence). The CDR3 runs to 15 residues. Losses at the gene ends were 9 bases for V and 6 bases for J; bases not matched to a gene: 9. The CDR3 is CATSSPGQGAQPQHF. The CDR3 nucleotides are TGTGCCACTTCCTCCCCGGGACAGGGGGCTCAGCCCCAGCATTTT.

This clonotype was counted between two and nine times. The genes are TRBV20-1 and TRBJ1-6; the D is unclear. This CDR3 comprises 14 residues. CDR1 is DFQATT, CDR2 SNEGSKA, per germline (reference sequence). V was clipped by 3 bases and J by 7 bases, with 13 bases between them. The CDR3 spells CSASPAIPNSPLHF. CDR3 sequence (DNA): TGCAGTGCTAGTCCGGCGATCCCAAATTCACCCCTCCACTTT.

CDR3 bases: TGCGCCAGCAGCTTGGATGCCAGGGCAGGTTCGGGCTATGGCTACACCTTC. Its translation is CASSLDARAGSGYGYTF. The chain joins TRBV5-1 to TRBJ1-2; TRBD1 is a possible D gene (5 bases). Germline lookup yields CDR1 SGHRS and CDR2 YFSETQ. This CDR3 has 17 amino acids. Trimming pared 0 bases from V and 4 bases from J, leaving 19 bases between.

This chain links TRBV2 with TRBJ2-4; tentative D call: TRBD2 (6 bases). Per the germline V gene, CDR1 is SNHLY and CDR2 is FYNNEI. The CDR3 is 15 amino acids. V lost 8 bases, J lost 4 bases, and 18 bases lay in between. The CDR3 bases are TGTGCCAGCGGAGGCGAGACGGGGGAGAAAAACATTCAGTACTTC. Its translation: CASGGETGEKNIQYF.

There are a few counts of this clonotype. The V and J genes are TRBV20-1 and TRBJ2-5; TRBD2 aligns across 13 bases. Unmatched junction bases numbered 3, after V lost 3 bases and J lost 5 bases. From germline, CDR1 is DFQATT and CDR2 SNEGSKA (reference sequence). CDR3 size: 14 residues. The CDR3 reads CSARRTSGSETQYF. The CDR3 nucleotides read TGCAGTGCTAGGCGGACTAGCGGGAGTGAGACCCAGTACTTC.

The chain uses TRBV20-1 and TRBJ1-5, with D maybe TRBD1 (5 bases). Trimming shortened V by 0 bases and J by 9 bases, and 21 bases separated the two germline ends. CDR3 size: 16 residues. Per germline, CDR1 DFQATT and CDR2 SNEGSKA (reference sequence). The CDR3 loop reads CSARDIQGGPRAPQHF. The CDR3 bases are TGCAGTGCTAGAGATATCCAGGGAGGGCCCCGGGCGCCCCAGCATTTT.